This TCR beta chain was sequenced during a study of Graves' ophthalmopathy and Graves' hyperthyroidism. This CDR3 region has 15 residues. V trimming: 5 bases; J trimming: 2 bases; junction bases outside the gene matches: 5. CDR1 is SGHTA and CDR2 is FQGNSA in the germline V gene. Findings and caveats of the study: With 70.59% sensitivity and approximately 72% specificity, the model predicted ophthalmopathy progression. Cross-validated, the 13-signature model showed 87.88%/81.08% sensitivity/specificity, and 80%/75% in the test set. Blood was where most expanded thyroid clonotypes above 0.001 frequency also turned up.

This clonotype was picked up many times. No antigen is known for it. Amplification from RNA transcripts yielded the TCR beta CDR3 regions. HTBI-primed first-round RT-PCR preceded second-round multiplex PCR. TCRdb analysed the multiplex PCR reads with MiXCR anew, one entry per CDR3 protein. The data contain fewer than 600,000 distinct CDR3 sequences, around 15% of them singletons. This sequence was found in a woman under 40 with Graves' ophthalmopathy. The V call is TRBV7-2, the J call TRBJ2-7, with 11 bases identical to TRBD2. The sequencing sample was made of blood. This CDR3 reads CASSPLAGGPYEQYF. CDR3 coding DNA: TGTGCCAGCAGCCCCTTAGCGGGGGGGCCCTACGAGCAGTACTTC.